Each of the 22 T cell receptor beta chains below was sequenced from the same sample in a study of memory CD4+ T cells and cytomegalovirus serostatus. Repertoires were generated with immunoSEQ multiplex PCR, while TCRdb's copy carries only in-frame clones and drops some. The table records 50,000 or so clones, about 80% of them present only once. The sort gate was single viable CD3+CD4+CD8-CD45RO+ cells for memory CD4+ T cells. Sequencing was carried out using memory CD4+ T cells from blood. The receptor source for this set is an adult in good health and CMV-seronegative.

The V call is TRBV7-3, the J call TRBJ1-2; possibly TRBD1 for D (6 bases). Trimming took 3 bases from V and 5 from J, leaving 16 bases between them. The germline CDR1 and CDR2 sequences are SGHTA and FQGTGA. This CDR3 comprises 15 residues. As DNA, the CDR3 is TGTGCCAGCAGCTTCCTCCCCGGGACAAATTATGGCTACACCTTC. This encodes CASSFLPGTNYGYTF.

The rearrangement links TRBV10-3 to TRBJ2-1, with TRBD2 matching 9 bases. Germline-derived CDR1 and CDR2 are ENHRY and SYGVKD. The CDR3 contains 14 residues. The J segment lost 6 bases and the V segment lost 10 bases, leaving 10 bases of the junction unmatched. The DNA for the CDR3 is TGTGCCACTAATAGCGGGAGTCTACGCAATGAGCAGTTCTTC. Protein: CATNSGSLRNEQFF.

The DNA for the CDR3 is TGTGCCAGTAGTAGGCAGCATGATGGCACTGAAGCTTTCTTT. It translates to CASSRQHDGTEAFF. The V call is TRBV19, the J call TRBJ1-1; no clear D gene. This CDR3 region has 14 residues. V was pared by 4 bases and J by 4 bases, with 13 bases between. Germline CDR1 reads LNHDA; CDR2 reads SQIVND (reference sequence).

The V call is TRBV28, the J call TRBJ2-7, with D perhaps TRBD2 (5 bases). V was shortened by 6 bases and J by 2 bases, with 14 bases between the two germline ends. Germline loops: CDR1 MDHEN, CDR2 SYDVKM. The CDR3 extends over 14 amino acids. The CDR3 DNA reads as TGTGCCAGCAGCACCGACGGACTTACCTACGAGCAGTACTTC. This sequence encodes CASSTDGLTYEQYF.

The chain links TRBV27 to TRBJ2-1; D is possibly TRBD2 (6 bases). Germline CDR1 and CDR2: MNHEY and SMNVEV (reference sequence). This CDR3 spans 18 amino acids. Between the trimmed V and J ends, which lost 0 bases and 3 bases, there was a span of 18 bases. The CDR3 loop reads CASSLSPRTGRRYNEQFF. The CDR3, as DNA: TGTGCCAGCAGTTTATCCCCCCGGACGGGGAGGCGCTACAATGAGCAGTTCTTC.

The chain uses TRBV19 and TRBJ1-5; no definite D call. Germline V gene data show CDR1 as LNHDA and CDR2 as SQIVND (reference sequence). With 3 bases removed from V and 7 bases from J, the gap between germline ends came to 19 bases. The CDR3 length is 16 residues. CDR3 region: CASSMGWVGGSQPQHF. CDR3 sequence (DNA): TGTGCCAGTAGTATGGGTTGGGTCGGAGGGTCCCAGCCCCAGCATTTT.

This clone occurred once. The chain couples TRBV7-9 to TRBJ1-2; 8 bases line up with TRBD1. The CDR3 totals 16 residues. V shed 1 base, J shed 3 bases, and the junction held 7 bases outside the gene matches. CDR1 is SEHNR and CDR2 is FQNEAQ in the germline V gene (reference sequence). For the CDR3, the DNA is TGTGCCAGCAGCTTAGGGACAGGGAGAGTCGACTATGGCTACACCTTC. This translates into CASSLGTGRVDYGYTF.

CDR3 amino acids: CASSLVTNEQFF. CDR3 bases: TGTGCCAGCAGCTTAGTGACGAATGAGCAGTTCTTC. The chain combines TRBV7-2 with TRBJ2-1; no reliable D call. Trimming removed 1 base at V and 7 bases at J, with 5 bases between. CDR1 SGHTA and CDR2 FQGNSA come from the germline V gene. This CDR3 region has 12 residues.

This clone was observed a single time. The chain joins TRBV6-5 to TRBJ1-6, with D possibly TRBD1 on 5 matching bases. From germline, CDR1 is MNHEY and CDR2 SVGAGI. Trimming removed 6 bases at V and 7 bases at J, with 16 bases between. The CDR3 extends over 15 amino acids. The CDR3 is CASRPLRGGNSPLHF. CDR3 DNA: TGTGCCAGCAGACCCCTTCGGGGCGGCAATTCACCCCTCCACTTT.

The chain is built from TRBV5-1 and TRBJ1-2; maybe TRBD1 (6 bases). CDR1 and CDR2 (germline): SGHRS, YFSETQ. V was cut by 5 bases and J by 3 bases, with 14 bases left in between. The CDR3 sequence is 14 residues long. The CDR3 reads CASRYLSGDYGYTF. CDR3 DNA: TGCGCCAGCAGGTATCTTTCAGGGGACTATGGCTACACCTTC.

The J gene is TRBJ1-1, the V gene TRBV28; 8 positions match TRBD1. In germline, CDR1 is MDHEN, CDR2 SYDVKM. J lost 5 bases, V lost 7 bases, and 3 bases had no gene match. The CDR3 consists of 12 residues. The CDR3 protein is CASKDRVTEAFF. CDR3 nucleotides: TGTGCCAGCAAGGACAGGGTGACTGAAGCTTTCTTT. The whole variable domain, remainder taken from reference TRBV28 and TRBJ1-1, is DVKVTQSSRYLVKRTGEKVFLECVQDMDHENMFWYRQDPGLGLRLIYFSYDVKMKEKGDIPEGYSVSREKKERFSLILESASTNQTSMYLCASKDRVTEAFFGQGTRLTVV.

Here the CDR3 reads CASRGLASNTGELFF. CDR3 DNA: TGTGCCAGCAGGGGACTAGCGTCGAACACCGGGGAGCTGTTTTTT. This sequence joins TRBV2 and TRBJ2-2; TRBD2 agrees at 10 bases. This CDR3 region has 15 residues. J was trimmed by 0 bases and V by 6 bases; bases with no gene match: 1. Germline assignment: CDR1 SNHLY and CDR2 FYNNEI. The variable domain in full, with the rest retrieved from reference TRBV2 and TRBJ2-2, is EPEVTQTPSHQVTQMGQEVILRCVPISNHLYFYWYRQILGQKVEFLVSFYNNEISEKSEIFDDQFSVERPDGSNFTLKIRSTKLEDSAMYFCASRGLASNTGELFFGEGSRLTVL.

The chain combines TRBV7-2 with TRBJ1-3; D might be TRBD1 (6 bases). In germline, CDR1 is SGHTA, CDR2 FQGNSA. The CDR3 runs 17 residues. The germline V and J ends were trimmed by 4 bases and 3 bases, with 19 bases remaining between them. The CDR3 DNA reads as TGTGCCAGCAGCTCACAGTCCGGGACAATCTTTGGAAACACCATATATTTT. Amino acid sequence: CASSSQSGTIFGNTIYF. Variable domain in full (rest from reference TRBV7-2 and TRBJ1-3): GAGVSQSPSNKVTEKGKDVELRCDPISGHTALYWYRQSLGQGLEFLIYFQGNSAPDKSGLPSDRFSAERTGGSVSTLTIQRTQQEDSAVYLCASSSQSGTIFGNTIYFGEGSWLTVV.

The chain carries TRBV5-4 and TRBJ1-6; D may be TRBD1 (5 bases). Trimming stripped 0 bases from V and 7 bases from J, with 17 bases between. The CDR3 is 17 residues long. Per the germline V gene, CDR1 is SGHNT and CDR2 is YYREEE (reference sequence). The CDR3 DNA is TGTGCCAGCAGCTTGGGGGGCGGCAGGGCCCTAAATTCACCCCTCCACTTT. This translates into CASSLGGGRALNSPLHF.

This clone was seen a single time. The chain is built from TRBV6-1 and TRBJ1-2; 8 bases align to TRBD1. The germline gives CDR1 MNHNS, CDR2 SASEGT. The junction had 4 bases not matched to a gene; V was cut back by 3 bases and J by 7 bases. The CDR3 runs to 13 residues. The CDR3 loop is CASSEDREPGYTF. The DNA for the CDR3 is TGTGCCAGCAGTGAGGACAGGGAACCTGGCTACACCTTC.

The gene calls are TRBV29-1 and TRBJ2-5, with TRBD2 identical over 7 bases. This CDR3 comprises 15 residues. Germline CDR1 SQVTM, CDR2 ANQGSEA. J was trimmed by 0 bases and V by 1 base; bases with no gene match: 5. The CDR3 DNA follows: TGCAGCGTTGAAGTGGAGCTAGCGGACCAAGAGACCCAGTACTTC. This encodes CSVEVELADQETQYF.

This chain joins TRBV4-3 and TRBJ2-7; 8 bases line up with TRBD1. With V trimmed by 3 bases and J by 4 bases, 11 bases remained unmatched. This CDR3 has 16 residues. The V gene's germline CDR1 is LGHNA and CDR2 YSLEER. As DNA, the CDR3 is TGCGCCAGCAGCCAGAGGACAGGGCAGGGGATATACGAGCAGTACTTC. It codes for CASSQRTGQGIYEQYF.

The CDR3 protein is CASSHQMTGTYGYTF. The CDR3 DNA follows: TGTGCCAGCAGTCATCAGATGACAGGGACCTATGGCTACACCTTC. The J gene is TRBJ1-2, the V gene TRBV6-5, with TRBD1 matching over 7 bases. Unmatched junction bases numbered 10, after V lost 5 bases and J lost 4 bases. CDR3 size: 15 residues. Germline lookup yields CDR1 MNHEY and CDR2 SVGAGI.

This clone was observed a handful of times. CDR3 sequence (DNA): TGTGCCAGCAGCCGAAGGGCCAACAATGAGCAGTTCTTC. This sequence encodes CASSRRANNEQFF. The chain employs TRBV7-9 and TRBJ2-1; unclear D gene. The germline V and J ends were trimmed by 5 bases and 5 bases, with 10 bases remaining between them. Germline-derived CDR1 and CDR2 are SEHNR and FQNEAQ (reference sequence). The CDR3 loop spans 13 amino acids.

The CDR3 bases are TGTGCCAGCACGAGGGACCACATCGGCTACACCTTC. This translates into CASTRDHIGYTF. This chain links TRBV2 with TRBJ1-2; D is possibly TRBD1 (5 bases). From germline, CDR1 is SNHLY and CDR2 FYNNEI. V lost 7 bases and J 8 bases, leaving 14 bases between the germline ends. This CDR3 is built from 12 residues.

The V gene is TRBV7-2, the J gene TRBJ2-7; 8 nucleotides match TRBD2. Germline V gene sequence: CDR1 SGHTA, CDR2 FQGNSA. The length of the CDR3 is 16 residues. The junction had 6 bases not matched to a gene; V was cut back by 0 bases and J by 2 bases. CDR3 nucleotides: TGTGCCAGCAGCTTAGCGCGGGCGGGAGGACCCTACGAGCAGTACTTC. This encodes CASSLARAGGPYEQYF. The full variable domain, its missing parts supplied by reference TRBV7-2 and TRBJ2-7, is GAGVSQSPSNKVTEKGKDVELRCDPISGHTALYWYRQSLGQGLEFLIYFQGNSAPDKSGLPSDRFSAERTGGSVSTLTIQRTQQEDSAVYLCASSLARAGGPYEQYFGPGTRLTVT.

The chain links TRBV6-4 to TRBJ1-2; 9 bases fit TRBD1. The CDR3 length is 15 residues. J lost 2 bases, V lost 2 bases, and 3 bases had no gene match. Germline lookup yields CDR1 MRHNA and CDR2 SNTAGT. The CDR3 loop is CASSDPGTGNYGYTF. The CDR3 nucleotides are TGTGCCAGCAGTGACCCGGGGACAGGGAACTATGGCTACACCTTC.